There are a few counts of the clone carrying this TCR beta chain. These data originate in a study of T cell responses to AZD1222 COVID-19 vaccine. Here immunoSEQ multiplex PCR was the method, and the copy in TCRdb shows in-frame clones only, minus some. Altogether 150,000 to 200,000 clones are present, approximately 92% being singletons, with the ten largest covering roughly 10%. V shed 3 bases, J shed 4 bases, and the junction held 7 bases outside the gene matches. The CDR3 contains 15 residues. Germline values: CDR1 MNHNS, CDR2 SASEGT. The J gene is TRBJ2-7, the V gene TRBV6-1, with TRBD2 matching over 9 bases. Material: peripheral blood, obtained on day 0 of AZD1222 vaccination. This receptor was taken from an adult in good health. In DNA, the CDR3 is TGTGCCAGCAGTGAGGAGAGTAGCGGGAGTTACGAGCAGTACTTC. Its protein product is CASSEESSGSYEQYF.